This is a list of T cell receptor beta chains from one sample in a study of blood T cell repertoires in COVID-19. The data were produced by immunoSEQ multiplex PCR, yet TCRdb's version contains in-frame clones alone and is incomplete. The sample carries about 190,000 clones, about 90% recorded once. Material: peripheral blood. The receptors come from a man aged 50 to 60 with acute or convalescent COVID-19. Both conserved end residues are part of each CDR3. A D gene is named only where the DNA matches it firmly. Not all rows give a size; the values are once, few, many and, for expanded clones, a class.

v_call: TRBV2; j_call: TRBJ2-1; clone_size: .; d_call: .; cdr3_aa: CASSLRLVNYNEQFF; cdr3_nt: TGTGCCAGCAGTCTCCGACTAGTAAACTACAATGAGCAGTTCTTC
v_call: TRBV30; j_call: TRBJ2-2; clone_size: .; d_call: .; cdr3_aa: CAWSVVGRKISGELFF; cdr3_nt: TGTGCCTGGAGTGTCGTGGGGCGCAAAATTTCCGGGGAGCTGTTTTTT
v_call: TRBV11-2; j_call: TRBJ1-3; clone_size: .; d_call: TRBD1; cdr3_aa: CASRTGGAYGNTIYF; cdr3_nt: TGTGCCAGCAGGACAGGGGGCGCCTACGGAAACACCATATATTTT
v_call: TRBV5-1; j_call: TRBJ2-7; clone_size: .; d_call: TRBD1; cdr3_aa: CASSFIRDRGLYF; cdr3_nt: TGCGCCAGCAGCTTCATCCGGGACAGGGGGCTGTACTTC
v_call: TRBV6-4; j_call: TRBJ1-3; clone_size: .; d_call: .; cdr3_aa: CASTRTGENTIYF; cdr3_nt: TGTGCCAGCACCAGAACAGGAGAAAACACCATATATTTT
v_call: TRBV6-2/TRBV6-3; j_call: TRBJ2-5; clone_size: .; d_call: TRBD2; cdr3_aa: CASSYWGGGQETQYF; cdr3_nt: TGTGCCAGCAGTTACTGGGGCGGGGGGCAAGAGACCCAGTACTTC
v_call: TRBV28; j_call: TRBJ1-1; clone_size: .; d_call: .; cdr3_aa: CASSFPSEMNTEAFF; cdr3_nt: TGTGCCAGCAGTTTCCCCTCGGAGATGAACACTGAAGCTTTCTTT
v_call: TRBV3-1/TRBV3-2; j_call: TRBJ2-5; clone_size: few; d_call: TRBD2; cdr3_aa: CASSQGTSGGVAQYF; cdr3_nt: TGTGCCAGCAGCCAAGGGACTAGCGGGGGAGTGGCCCAGTACTTC
v_call: TRBV6-5; j_call: TRBJ1-1; clone_size: once; d_call: TRBD1; cdr3_aa: CASSLADRGHTEAFF; cdr3_nt: TGTGCCAGCAGTTTGGCCGACAGGGGGCACACTGAAGCTTTCTTT
v_call: TRBV7-9; j_call: TRBJ2-5; clone_size: once; d_call: TRBD2; cdr3_aa: CASSFPVASGGQETQYF; cdr3_nt: TGTGCCAGCAGCTTCCCTGTGGCTAGCGGGGGGCAAGAGACCCAGTACTTC
v_call: TRBV2; j_call: TRBJ1-6; clone_size: .; d_call: TRBD1; cdr3_aa: CASRTGTAESPLHF; cdr3_nt: TGTGCCAGCAGGACCGGGACAGCCGAGTCACCCCTCCACTTT
v_call: TRBV9; j_call: TRBJ2-1; clone_size: .; d_call: TRBD2; cdr3_aa: CASSLAGLATYNEQFF; cdr3_nt: TGTGCCAGCAGCCTCGCGGGACTAGCGACATACAATGAGCAGTTCTTC
v_call: TRBV7-2; j_call: TRBJ2-6; clone_size: .; d_call: TRBD1; cdr3_aa: CASSLEHRGRSGANVLTF; cdr3_nt: TGTGCCAGCAGCTTAGAACACAGGGGCCGTTCTGGGGCCAACGTCCTGACTTTC
v_call: TRBV24-1; j_call: TRBJ1-5; clone_size: .; d_call: .; cdr3_aa: CATRDIQPQHF; cdr3_nt: TGTGCCACCAGGGACATTCAGCCCCAGCATTTT
v_call: TRBV10-3; j_call: TRBJ1-3; clone_size: .; d_call: .; cdr3_aa: CAISGIASGNTIYF; cdr3_nt: TGTGCCATCAGTGGCATAGCCTCTGGAAACACCATATATTTT
v_call: TRBV20-1; j_call: TRBJ2-7; clone_size: .; d_call: .; cdr3_aa: CSALLSYEQYF; cdr3_nt: TGCAGTGCCCTACTCTCCTACGAGCAGTACTTC
v_call: TRBV7-9; j_call: TRBJ2-1; clone_size: .; d_call: .; cdr3_aa: CASSSSTDIYNEQFF; cdr3_nt: TGTGCCAGCAGCTCGTCAACAGATATTTACAATGAGCAGTTCTTC
v_call: TRBV7-2; j_call: TRBJ2-2; clone_size: .; d_call: TRBD2; cdr3_aa: CASSSLAGTGELFF; cdr3_nt: TGTGCCAGCAGCTCCCTAGCGGGCACCGGGGAGCTGTTTTTT
v_call: TRBV19; j_call: TRBJ1-1; clone_size: .; d_call: .; cdr3_aa: CASRTQRKGGTEAFF; cdr3_nt: TGTGCCAGTAGGACCCAAAGGAAAGGAGGCACTGAAGCTTTCTTT
v_call: TRBV7-2; j_call: TRBJ2-3; clone_size: .; d_call: TRBD2; cdr3_aa: CASSLGTSGGLTDTQYF; cdr3_nt: TGTGCCAGCAGCTTAGGGACTAGCGGGGGGTTAACAGATACGCAGTATTTT
v_call: TRBV7-2; j_call: TRBJ2-3; clone_size: .; d_call: TRBD2; cdr3_aa: CASSLSGGGDTQYF; cdr3_nt: TGTGCCAGCAGCTTATCGGGGGGAGGGGATACGCAGTATTTT
v_call: TRBV27; j_call: TRBJ2-1; clone_size: .; d_call: TRBD1; cdr3_aa: CASSHRGLSYNEQFF; cdr3_nt: TGTGCCAGCAGTCACAGGGGGCTGTCCTACAATGAGCAGTTCTTC
v_call: TRBV10-2; j_call: TRBJ1-4; clone_size: .; d_call: .; cdr3_aa: CATSRGTNEKLFF; cdr3_nt: TGCGCCACTAGTAGGGGGACTAATGAAAAACTGTTTTTT
v_call: TRBV7-9; j_call: TRBJ2-1; clone_size: .; d_call: .; cdr3_aa: CASSLKAGEQFF; cdr3_nt: TGTGCCAGCAGCTTAAAGGCGGGTGAGCAGTTCTTC
v_call: TRBV7-8; j_call: TRBJ2-1; clone_size: .; d_call: .; cdr3_aa: CASSSDAPGYNEQFF; cdr3_nt: TGTGCCAGCAGCTCCGACGCCCCCGGGTACAATGAGCAGTTCTTC
v_call: TRBV28; j_call: TRBJ1-1; clone_size: .; d_call: .; cdr3_aa: CASSFRRGAQGFEAFF; cdr3_nt: TGTGCCAGCAGTTTCCGCCGTGGGGCGCAGGGTTTTGAAGCTTTCTTT
v_call: TRBV29-1; j_call: TRBJ2-2; clone_size: .; d_call: TRBD1; cdr3_aa: CSVRQGSNTGELFF; cdr3_nt: TGCAGCGTTAGACAGGGGTCGAACACCGGGGAGCTGTTTTTT
v_call: TRBV6-4; j_call: TRBJ1-2; clone_size: .; d_call: .; cdr3_aa: CASRALERDDYGYTF; cdr3_nt: TGTGCCAGCAGGGCCTTGGAGCGAGATGACTATGGCTACACCTTC
v_call: TRBV19; j_call: TRBJ1-3; clone_size: .; d_call: .; cdr3_aa: CASSTDRSSGNTIYF; cdr3_nt: TGTGCCAGTAGTACGGACAGAAGCTCTGGAAACACCATATATTTT
v_call: TRBV27; j_call: TRBJ1-6; clone_size: few; d_call: TRBD1; cdr3_aa: CASGQGTSPLHF; cdr3_nt: TGTGCCAGCGGACAGGGTACATCACCCCTCCACTTT
v_call: TRBV6-5; j_call: TRBJ1-5; clone_size: .; d_call: .; cdr3_aa: CASSLASNQPQHF; cdr3_nt: TGTGCCAGCAGTTTGGCAAGCAATCAGCCCCAGCATTTT
v_call: TRBV6-2/TRBV6-3; j_call: TRBJ1-1; clone_size: few; d_call: .; cdr3_aa: CASSYGWLRDTEAFF; cdr3_nt: TGTGCCAGCAGTTACGGGTGGTTGAGGGACACTGAAGCTTTCTTT
v_call: TRBV19; j_call: TRBJ2-5; clone_size: once; d_call: TRBD2; cdr3_aa: CASRSGGRETQYF; cdr3_nt: TGTGCCAGTAGGAGCGGGGGAAGGGAGACCCAGTACTTC
v_call: TRBV28; j_call: TRBJ1-5; clone_size: .; d_call: .; cdr3_aa: CASRNSQASTFYSNQPQHF; cdr3_nt: TGTGCCAGCAGGAATTCACAGGCGTCGACCTTTTATAGCAATCAGCCCCAGCATTTT
v_call: TRBV20-1; j_call: TRBJ1-5; clone_size: .; d_call: TRBD1; cdr3_aa: CSASRTGGDQPQHF; cdr3_nt: TGCAGTGCCAGTCGGACAGGGGGCGATCAGCCCCAGCATTTT
v_call: TRBV29-1; j_call: TRBJ2-7; clone_size: .; d_call: TRBD1; cdr3_aa: CSVVRDRYEQYF; cdr3_nt: TGCAGCGTTGTCCGGGACAGATACGAGCAGTACTTC
v_call: TRBV4-1; j_call: TRBJ2-5; clone_size: .; d_call: .; cdr3_aa: CASSQEGELRETQYF; cdr3_nt: TGCGCCAGCAGCCAAGAAGGGGAACTTAGGGAGACCCAGTACTTC
v_call: TRBV5-4; j_call: TRBJ2-3; clone_size: .; d_call: TRBD2; cdr3_aa: CASKGTSGRLRTDTQYF; cdr3_nt: TGTGCCAGCAAGGGGACTAGCGGGAGACTTCGCACAGATACGCAGTATTTT
v_call: TRBV2; j_call: TRBJ2-5; clone_size: .; d_call: TRBD2; cdr3_aa: CASSSGLAGGETQYF; cdr3_nt: TGTGCCAGCAGTTCCGGACTAGCGGGGGGAGAGACCCAGTACTTC
v_call: TRBV5-8; j_call: TRBJ2-2; clone_size: .; d_call: .; cdr3_aa: CASTPRSSTNTGELFF; cdr3_nt: TGTGCCAGCACACCCCGGAGCAGTACCAACACCGGGGAGCTGTTTTTT
v_call: TRBV4-2; j_call: TRBJ2-3; clone_size: .; d_call: .; cdr3_aa: CASSPRRRVSTDTQYF; cdr3_nt: TGTGCCAGCAGCCCTCGTAGGAGGGTGAGCACAGATACGCAGTATTTT
v_call: TRBV6-2/TRBV6-3; j_call: TRBJ1-2; clone_size: .; d_call: TRBD1; cdr3_aa: CASSYRQGTYGYTF; cdr3_nt: TGTGCCAGCAGTTATCGACAGGGGACCTATGGCTACACCTTC
v_call: TRBV7-9; j_call: TRBJ1-6; clone_size: .; d_call: TRBD1; cdr3_aa: CASSSWTGINSPLHF; cdr3_nt: TGTGCCAGCAGCTCCTGGACAGGGATTAATTCACCCCTCCACTTT
v_call: TRBV28; j_call: TRBJ2-3; clone_size: .; d_call: .; cdr3_aa: CASRFISTDTQYF; cdr3_nt: TGTGCCAGCAGATTCATTAGCACAGATACGCAGTATTTT
v_call: TRBV9; j_call: TRBJ2-1; clone_size: .; d_call: TRBD1; cdr3_aa: CASSDPTGAYTVNEQFF; cdr3_nt: TGTGCCAGCAGCGACCCAACAGGGGCCTATACGGTAAATGAGCAGTTCTTC
v_call: TRBV15; j_call: TRBJ1-2; clone_size: .; d_call: TRBD1; cdr3_aa: CATSRDQGQVNYGYTF; cdr3_nt: TGTGCCACCAGCAGAGATCAAGGACAGGTCAACTATGGCTACACCTTC
v_call: TRBV27; j_call: TRBJ1-1; clone_size: few; d_call: .; cdr3_aa: CASSLSPGGTEAFF; cdr3_nt: TGTGCCAGCAGTTTATCACCCGGGGGCACTGAAGCTTTCTTT